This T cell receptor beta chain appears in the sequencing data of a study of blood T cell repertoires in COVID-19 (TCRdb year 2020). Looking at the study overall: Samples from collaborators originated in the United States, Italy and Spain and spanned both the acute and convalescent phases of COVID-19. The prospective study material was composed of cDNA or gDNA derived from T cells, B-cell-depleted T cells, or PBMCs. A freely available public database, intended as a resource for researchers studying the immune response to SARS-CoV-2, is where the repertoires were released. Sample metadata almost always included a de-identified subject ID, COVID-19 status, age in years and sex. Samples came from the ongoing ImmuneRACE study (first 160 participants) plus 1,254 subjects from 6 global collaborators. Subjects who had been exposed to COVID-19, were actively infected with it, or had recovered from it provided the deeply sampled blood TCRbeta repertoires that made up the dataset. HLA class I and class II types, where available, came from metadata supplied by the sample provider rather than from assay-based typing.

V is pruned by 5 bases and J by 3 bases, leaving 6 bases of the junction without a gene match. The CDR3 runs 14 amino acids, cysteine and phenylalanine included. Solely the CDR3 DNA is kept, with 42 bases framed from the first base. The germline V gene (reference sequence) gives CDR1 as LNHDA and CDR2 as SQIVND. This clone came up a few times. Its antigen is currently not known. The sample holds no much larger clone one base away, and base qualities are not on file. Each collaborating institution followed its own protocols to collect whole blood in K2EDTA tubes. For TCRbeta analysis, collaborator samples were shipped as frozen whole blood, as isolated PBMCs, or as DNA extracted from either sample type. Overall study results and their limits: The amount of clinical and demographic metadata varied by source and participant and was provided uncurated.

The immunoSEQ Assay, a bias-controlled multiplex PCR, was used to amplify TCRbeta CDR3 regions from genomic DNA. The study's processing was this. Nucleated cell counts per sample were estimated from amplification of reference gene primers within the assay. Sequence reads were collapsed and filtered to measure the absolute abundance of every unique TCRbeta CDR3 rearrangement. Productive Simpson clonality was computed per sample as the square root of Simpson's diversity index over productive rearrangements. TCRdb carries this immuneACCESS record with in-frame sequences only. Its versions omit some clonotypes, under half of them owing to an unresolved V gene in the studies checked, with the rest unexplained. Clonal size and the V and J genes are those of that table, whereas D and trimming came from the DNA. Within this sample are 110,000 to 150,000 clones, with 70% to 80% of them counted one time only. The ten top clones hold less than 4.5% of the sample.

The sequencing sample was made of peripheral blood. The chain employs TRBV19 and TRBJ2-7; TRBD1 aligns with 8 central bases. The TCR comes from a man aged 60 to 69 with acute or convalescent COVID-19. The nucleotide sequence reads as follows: TGTGCCAGTAGTGCAAGGGACAGGATCTACGAGCAGTACTTC. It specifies CASSARDRIYEQYF.